The clone carrying this TCR beta chain was recorded a few times. Its antigen is not known. Primers for the PCR totalled 60 Vbeta and 13 Jbeta. Measured with immunoSEQ multiplex PCR; TCRdb has only the in-frame clones, and not every one. In the table there are 95,000 or so clones, about 76% of which are singletons. This entry belongs to a study of cytomegalovirus exposure and HLA in healthy donors. The CDR3 sequence is 13 residues long. Germline values: CDR1 SGHNT, CDR2 YYREEE (reference sequence). V was trimmed by 4 bases and J by 2 bases, leaving 10 bases between them. General study results and limits: Some V segments (TRBV6-2 and TRBV6-3 among them) were excluded as indistinguishable. Highly shared sequence variants in one cluster were likely a sequencing artifact. In a later analysis, V- and J-gene trimming of beta chains associated with a DCLRE1C missense variant, replicated independently. Analyses of presence/absence relied on an assumption of roughly uniform sequencing depth across donors.

This receptor was obtained from a woman in her seventies in good health and CMV-seropositive. This sequence joins TRBV5-4 and TRBJ2-7; tentatively, D is TRBD1 (6 bases). The sequenced sample was PBMCs. CDR3 protein: CASSAGQPYEQYF. CDR3 nucleotides: TGTGCCAGCAGCGCCGGACAGCCCTACGAGCAGTACTTC.